This entry is about one T cell receptor beta chain. The record originates from a study of blood T cell repertoires in COVID-19. On the study more broadly: COVID-19 samples from acute and convalescent phases originated in the United States, Italy and Spain. PBMCs, B-cell-depleted T cells, or T cells were the source of the cDNA or gDNA that made up the material.

During active infection, Seattle patients enrolled and were then monitored through disease. Study processing details: Nucleated cell number was recorded as an estimate derived from reference gene primer amplification. Clones were sequenced by immunoSEQ multiplex PCR, and TCRdb holds only the in-frame ones, with some missing. For V, J and clone size, that table is used; D and trimming come from the DNA. The sample records about 170,000 clones, roughly 93% being singletons. The CDR3 contains 16 residues. The germline V gene encodes CDR1 KGHSH and CDR2 LQKENI. Trimming took off 3 bases at V and 7 bases at J, with 18 bases between the two ends.

Sequenced input: peripheral blood. The TCR sequence derives from a man younger than 35 with COVID-19, enrolled during active disease. The rearrangement uses TRBV18 and TRBJ1-4; TRBD1 might be the D (6 bases). The DNA for the CDR3 is TGTGCCAGCTCACCCGAGGCAGGACAGTTAGTTGAAAAACTGTTTTTT. This gives the protein CASSPEAGQLVEKLFF.